This TCR beta chain originates from a study of T cell changes during pregnancy in multiple sclerosis. This CDR3 spans 15 amino acids. The germline V gene has CDR1 SGDLS and CDR2 YYNGEE. The V end was cut by 2 bases, the J end by 2 bases, with 11 bases between. Here immunoSEQ multiplex PCR was the method, and the copy in TCRdb shows in-frame clones only, minus some. The table lists under 40,000 clones, around 90% of them singletons. The sequence derives from a female donor in good health, enrolled as a control in a pregnancy study. The chain combines TRBV9 with TRBJ2-1, with D perhaps matching TRBD1 (5 bases). The sample in question was peripheral blood, obtained in the third trimester of pregnancy. Written as DNA, the CDR3 is TGTGCCAGCAGCGTGGGGCCAGTCCCCTACAATGAGCAGTTCTTC. Amino acids: CASSVGPVPYNEQFF. Drawing the rest from reference TRBV9 and TRBJ2-1, the complete variable domain is DSGVTQTPKHLITATGQRVTLRCSPRSGDLSVYWYQQSLDQGLQFLIQYYNGEERAKGNILERFSAQQFPDLHSELNLSSLELGDSALYFCASSVGPVPYNEQFFGPGTRLTVL.